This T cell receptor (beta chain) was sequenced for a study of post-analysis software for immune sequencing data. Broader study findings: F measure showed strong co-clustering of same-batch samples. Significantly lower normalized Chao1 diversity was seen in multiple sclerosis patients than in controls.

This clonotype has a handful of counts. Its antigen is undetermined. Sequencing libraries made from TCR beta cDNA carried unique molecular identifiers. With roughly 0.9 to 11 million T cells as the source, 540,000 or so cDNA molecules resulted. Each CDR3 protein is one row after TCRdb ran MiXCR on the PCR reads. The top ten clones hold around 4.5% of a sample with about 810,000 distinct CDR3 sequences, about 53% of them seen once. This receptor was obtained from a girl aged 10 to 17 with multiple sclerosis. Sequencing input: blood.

CDR3 DNA sequence: TGCAGCGTTGATATCCTGATAGCGGGATGGTCCTACAATGAGCAGTTCTTC. It is translated as CSVDILIAGWSYNEQFF. The chain couples TRBV29-1 to TRBJ2-1; 8 nucleotides line up with TRBD2. CDR3 length equals 17 residues. The germline V gene encodes CDR1 SQVTM and CDR2 ANQGSEA. V shed 3 bases, J shed 1 base, and the junction held 11 bases outside the gene matches.